A single sample gave rise to the 14 T cell receptor beta chains below, sequenced in a study of CD8+CD57+ T cells in acquired aplastic anemia. Sequencing involved patients with CD8+CD57+ cell expansion previously shown by flow cytometry. The template used for profiling TCR beta VDJ and CDR3 was genomic DNA. TCRdb independently ran MiXCR on the reads; one entry per CDR3 protein. The sample comprises some 170,000 distinct CDR3 sequences, roughly 43% of which are singletons, and about 1% rests with the top ten. Input material: sorted CD4+, CD8+, or CD8+CD57+ T cells (not recorded which) from PBMCs. The receptors come from a human donor with aplastic anemia.

The sample holds many counts of this clonotype. The chain has TRBV29-1 and TRBJ2-7, with D unclear. The length of the CDR3 is 12 residues. V lost 4 bases and J 1 base, leaving 8 bases between the germline ends. Germline assignment: CDR1 SQVTM and CDR2 ANQGSEA. CDR3 sequence reads: CSVVGTSYEQYF. The CDR3 nucleotides read TGCAGCGTTGTCGGCACTTCCTACGAGCAGTACTTC.

This sequence joins TRBV7-2 and TRBJ1-4; 10 nucleotides match TRBD1. The CDR3 totals 14 residues. Trimming removed 6 bases from V and 7 bases from J; junction bases left unmatched: 5. Looked up from germline, CDR1 is SGHTA and CDR2 is FQGNSA. The CDR3 coding sequence is TGTGCCAGCAGACAGGGACAGGGGAGTGAAAAACTGTTTTTT. Residues: CASRQGQGSEKLFF.

This clonotype was observed many times. The rearrangement joins TRBV7-2 to TRBJ2-7; 8 positions agree with TRBD2. Germline values: CDR1 SGHTA, CDR2 FQGNSA. The V and J ends lost 3 bases and 5 bases, in that order; junction bases with no gene match: 9. This CDR3 has 15 amino acids. Written as DNA, the CDR3 is TGTGCCAGCAGCTTCCTCCAGAGCGGGGGAAACGAGCAGTACTTC. Protein sequence: CASSFLQSGGNEQYF.

In this sample, this clonotype turned up a few times. The chain carries TRBV10-3 and TRBJ2-1; D perhaps matches TRBD1 (6 bases). Germline lookup yields CDR1 ENHRY and CDR2 SYGVKD. V was trimmed by 3 bases and J by 0 bases, leaving 9 bases between them. This CDR3 contains 15 residues. CDR3 sequence (DNA): TGTGCCATCAGTGACATACAGGGCTCCTACAATGAGCAGTTCTTC. Amino acids: CAISDIQGSYNEQFF.

V is TRBV14 and J is TRBJ1-5, with no clear D. Germline CDR1 is SGHDN and CDR2 is FVKESK. V lost 10 bases and J lost 3, with 10 bases in between. CDR3 length: 12 amino acids. CDR3 protein: CANIGVNQPQHF. Written as DNA, the CDR3 is TGTGCCAACATTGGGGTCAATCAGCCCCAGCATTTT.

The chain recombines TRBV4-2 with TRBJ2-7; no clear D gene. The germline CDR1 and CDR2 sequences are LGHNA and YNFKEQ. V was shortened by 3 bases and J by 3 bases, with 12 bases between the two germline ends. This CDR3 contains 14 residues. The CDR3 region is CASSQNPAYYEQYF. The CDR3 bases are TGTGCCAGCAGCCAGAACCCAGCTTACTACGAGCAGTACTTC.

This clonotype has just a few counts. The chain has TRBV3-1 and TRBJ2-3; 11 nucleotides line up with TRBD2. In germline, CDR1 is LGHDT, CDR2 YNNKEL (reference sequence). V dropped 4 bases and J dropped 5; count of bases not matched to a gene: 8. The CDR3 runs 16 residues. The CDR3 DNA is TGTGCCAGCAGCCCTTTAGCGGGGGGGCATCAAGATACGCAGTATTTT. This translates into CASSPLAGGHQDTQYF.

On this clonotype itself: The CDR3 does not close with the conserved phenylalanine or tryptophan, likely indicating a read error. The rearrangement uses TRBV20-1 and TRBJ2-7, with 8 bases matching TRBD1. Germline V CDR1 and CDR2: DFQATT, SNEGSKA (reference sequence). The CDR3 covers 15 residues. The V gene end was trimmed by 2 bases and the J gene end by 1 base; junction bases not matched to a gene: 7. Written as DNA, the CDR3 is TGCAGTGCTAGACCCGGGCAGGGGGCATCCTACGAGCAGTACCTC. Protein sequence: CSARPGQGASYEQYL.

This clonotype was detected ten times or more. The rearrangement joins TRBV6-1 to TRBJ2-3; possible D gene TRBD1, 5 bases. This CDR3 comprises 15 residues. V was cut by 5 bases and J by 2 bases, with 14 bases left in between. The germline CDR1 and CDR2 sequences are MNHNS and SASEGT. CDR3 bases: TGTGCCAGCAGTAAGGTTCAGGGTTCCACAGATACGCAGTATTTT. Translated: CASSKVQGSTDTQYF.

The V gene is TRBV2, the J gene TRBJ2-7; D call uncertain. The germline V gene encodes CDR1 SNHLY and CDR2 FYNNEI. The CDR3 runs 11 residues. The ends were cut back, 3 bases at V and 3 bases at J, with 3 bases in the middle. CDR3 loop: CASSDFYEQYF. CDR3 nucleotide sequence: TGTGCCAGCAGTGATTTCTACGAGCAGTACTTC.

In its sample, this clonotype was seen a few times. J is TRBJ2-1 and V is TRBV7-7, with D unclear. There are 12 residues in the CDR3. The germline V gene encodes CDR1 SSHAT and CDR2 FNYEAQ (reference sequence). Trimming left V 1 base short and J 8 bases short, with 6 bases between. The CDR3 here is CASSLDGYEQFF. CDR3 coding DNA: TGTGCCAGCAGCTTAGACGGTTATGAGCAGTTCTTC.

The genes are TRBV11-2 and TRBJ2-3; 12 nucleotides align to TRBD2. The junction had 4 bases not matched to a gene; V was cut back by 4 bases and J by 5 bases. There are 15 residues in the CDR3. Germline lookup yields CDR1 SGHAT and CDR2 FQNNGV. CDR3 DNA sequence: TGTGCCAGCAGCTCCGGGACTAGCGGGCTAGATACGCAGTATTTT. It yields the protein CASSSGTSGLDTQYF.

The sample holds many counts of this clonotype. V is TRBV7-9 and J is TRBJ2-7; D remains ambiguous. Trimming left V 1 base short and J 5 bases short, with 15 bases between. The CDR3 spans 15 residues. From germline, CDR1 is SEHNR and CDR2 FQNEAQ (reference sequence). The CDR3 loop is CASSLGGRPGDEQYF. CDR3 bases: TGTGCCAGCAGCTTAGGCGGCAGACCTGGGGACGAGCAGTACTTC.

This clonotype occurred many times. This chain uses TRBV5-1 with TRBJ2-1; TRBD2 matches 15 bases. CDR1 is SGHRS and CDR2 is YFSETQ in the germline V gene. CDR3 size: 15 residues. Trimming cost V 7 bases and J 4 bases; bases outside gene matches: 3. This CDR3 reads CASGLAGGRYNEQFF. The CDR3 DNA is TGCGCCAGCGGACTAGCGGGGGGGCGGTACAATGAGCAGTTCTTC.